The entry that follows covers one T cell receptor beta chain sequence. Its antigen remains unknown. These data originate in a study of T cell responses to AZD1222 COVID-19 vaccine. As for the study in general: It was second doses at about 4 or about 12 weeks that were pooled.

General study results and limits: Unmutated variant regions are reportedly targeted by nearly half of spike-specific TCRs. Donors skewed white British and female; clonal diversity was possibly underestimated. With dominance at 160-218 and 743-854, vaccine-associated CD4 TCRs spanned spike.

Some clones are missing from TCRdb's copy, which holds only in-frame ones; the method was immunoSEQ multiplex PCR. The sample records about 120,000 clones, around 92% being singletons. CDR1 LNHNV and CDR2 YYDKDF come from the germline V gene (reference sequence). V was pared by 0 bases and J by 4 bases, with 13 bases between. CDR3 length equals 16 residues. This chain connects TRBV15 to TRBJ1-3; D might be TRBD1 (5 bases). The sample was peripheral blood, taken on day 0 of AZD1222 vaccination. The receptor was derived from an adult in good health. The CDR3 region is CATSRDTGVRGNTIYF. The CDR3, as DNA: TGTGCCACCAGCAGAGATACGGGGGTCAGGGGAAACACCATATATTTT.